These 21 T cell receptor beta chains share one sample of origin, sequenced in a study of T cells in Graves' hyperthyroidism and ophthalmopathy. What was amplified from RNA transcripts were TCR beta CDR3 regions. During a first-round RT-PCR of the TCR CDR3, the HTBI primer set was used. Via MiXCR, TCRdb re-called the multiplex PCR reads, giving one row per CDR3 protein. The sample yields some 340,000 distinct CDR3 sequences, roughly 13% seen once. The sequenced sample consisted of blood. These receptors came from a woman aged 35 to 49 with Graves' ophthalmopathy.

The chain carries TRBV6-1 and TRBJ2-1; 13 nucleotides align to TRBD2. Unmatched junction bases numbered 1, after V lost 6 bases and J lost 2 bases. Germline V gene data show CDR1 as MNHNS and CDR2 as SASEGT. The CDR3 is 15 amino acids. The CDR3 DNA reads TGTGCCAGCAGACTAGCGGGGGGGCCCTACAATGAGCAGTTCTTC. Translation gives CASRLAGGPYNEQFF.

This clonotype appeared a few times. The CDR3 nucleotides read TGTGCCATTTCCGGGGGTTTTTCCTCTGGGGCCAACGTCCTGACTTTC. This translates into CAISGGFSSGANVLTF. This chain links TRBV2 with TRBJ2-6; possible D gene TRBD2, 6 bases. V gave up 10 bases and J gave up 0 bases, with 16 bases separating them. The germline CDR1 and CDR2 sequences are SNHLY and FYNNEI. The CDR3 has 16 residues.

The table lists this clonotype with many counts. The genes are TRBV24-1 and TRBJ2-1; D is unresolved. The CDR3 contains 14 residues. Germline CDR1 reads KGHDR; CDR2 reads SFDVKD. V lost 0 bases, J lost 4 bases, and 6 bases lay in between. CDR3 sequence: CATSDLPPYNEQFF. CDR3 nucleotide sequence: TGTGCCACCAGTGATTTGCCCCCTTACAATGAGCAGTTCTTC.

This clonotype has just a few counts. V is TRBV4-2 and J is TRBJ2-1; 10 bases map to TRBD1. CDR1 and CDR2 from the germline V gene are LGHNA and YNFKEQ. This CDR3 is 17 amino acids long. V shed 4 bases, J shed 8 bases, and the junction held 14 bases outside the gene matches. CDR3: CASSLRPRGDRGDEQFF. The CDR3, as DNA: TGTGCCAGCAGCCTCAGACCTCGGGGGGACAGGGGCGATGAGCAGTTCTTC.

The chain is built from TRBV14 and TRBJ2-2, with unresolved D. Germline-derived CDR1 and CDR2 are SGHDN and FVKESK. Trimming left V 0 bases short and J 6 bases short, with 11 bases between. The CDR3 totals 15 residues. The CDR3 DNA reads TGTGCCAGCAGCCAAGATATTCCGGGTTCCGGGGAGCTGTTTTTT. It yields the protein CASSQDIPGSGELFF. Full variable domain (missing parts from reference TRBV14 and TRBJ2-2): EAGVTQFPSHSVIEKGQTVTLRCDPISGHDNLYWYRRVMGKEIKFLLHFVKESKQDESGMPNNRFLAERTGGTYSTLKVQPAELEDSGVYFCASSQDIPGSGELFFGEGSRLTVL.

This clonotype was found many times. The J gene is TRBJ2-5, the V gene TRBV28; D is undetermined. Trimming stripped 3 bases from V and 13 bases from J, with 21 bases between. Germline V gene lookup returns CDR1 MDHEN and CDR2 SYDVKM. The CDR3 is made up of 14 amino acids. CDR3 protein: CASSFSRPGGSGYF. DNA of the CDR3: TGTGCCAGCAGTTTTTCCCGGCCAGGTGGCTCGGGGTACTTC.

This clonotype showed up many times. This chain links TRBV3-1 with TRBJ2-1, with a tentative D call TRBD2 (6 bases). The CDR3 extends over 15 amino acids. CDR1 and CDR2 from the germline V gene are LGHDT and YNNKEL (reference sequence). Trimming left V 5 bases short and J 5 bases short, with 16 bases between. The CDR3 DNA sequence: TGTGCCAGCAGCACGGGACTCTCGAGAGACAATGAGCAGTTCTTC. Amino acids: CASSTGLSRDNEQFF.

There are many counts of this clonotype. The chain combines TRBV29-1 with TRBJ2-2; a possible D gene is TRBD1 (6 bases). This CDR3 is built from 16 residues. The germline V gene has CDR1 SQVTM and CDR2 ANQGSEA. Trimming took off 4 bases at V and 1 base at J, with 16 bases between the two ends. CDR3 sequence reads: CSVVGASDRNTGELFF. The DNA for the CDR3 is TGCAGCGTTGTGGGGGCCAGCGACAGGAACACCGGGGAGCTGTTTTTT.

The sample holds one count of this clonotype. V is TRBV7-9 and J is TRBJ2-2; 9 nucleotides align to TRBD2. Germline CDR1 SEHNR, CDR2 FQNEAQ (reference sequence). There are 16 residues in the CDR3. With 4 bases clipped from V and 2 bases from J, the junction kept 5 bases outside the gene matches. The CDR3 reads CASSSQRGVNTGELFF. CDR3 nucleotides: TGTGCCAGCAGCTCCCAGCGGGGGGTCAACACCGGGGAGCTGTTTTTT.

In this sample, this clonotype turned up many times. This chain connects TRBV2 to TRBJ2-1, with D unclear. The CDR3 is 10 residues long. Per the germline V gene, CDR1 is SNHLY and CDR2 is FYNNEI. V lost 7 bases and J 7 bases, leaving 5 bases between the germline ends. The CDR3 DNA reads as TGTGCCAGCAAATCGAATGAGCAGTTCTTC. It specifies CASKSNEQFF.

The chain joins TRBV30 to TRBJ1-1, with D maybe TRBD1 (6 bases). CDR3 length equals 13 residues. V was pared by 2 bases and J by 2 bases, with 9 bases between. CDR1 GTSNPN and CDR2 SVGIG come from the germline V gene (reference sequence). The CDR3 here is CAWSLQGNTEAFF. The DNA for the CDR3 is TGTGCCTGGAGTCTACAGGGAAACACTGAAGCTTTCTTT.

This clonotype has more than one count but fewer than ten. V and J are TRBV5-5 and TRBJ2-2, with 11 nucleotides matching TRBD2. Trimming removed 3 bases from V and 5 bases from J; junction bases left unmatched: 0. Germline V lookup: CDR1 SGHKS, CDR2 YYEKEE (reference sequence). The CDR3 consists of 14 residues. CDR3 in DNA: TGTGCCAGCAGCTGGACTAGCGGGACCGGGGAGCTGTTTTTT. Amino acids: CASSWTSGTGELFF. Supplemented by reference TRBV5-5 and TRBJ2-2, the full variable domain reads DAGVTQSPTHLIKTRGQQVTLRCSPISGHKSVSWYQQVLGQGPQFIFQYYEKEERGRGNFPDRFSARQFPNYSSELNVNALLLGDSALYLCASSWTSGTGELFFGEGSRLTVL.

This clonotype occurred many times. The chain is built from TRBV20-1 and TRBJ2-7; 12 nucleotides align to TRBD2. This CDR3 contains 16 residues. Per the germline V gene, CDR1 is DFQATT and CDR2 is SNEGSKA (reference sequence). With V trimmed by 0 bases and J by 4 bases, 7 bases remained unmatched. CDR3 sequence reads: CSARDQTSGSRYEQYF. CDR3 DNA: TGCAGTGCTAGAGACCAGACTAGCGGGAGCAGATACGAGCAGTACTTC.

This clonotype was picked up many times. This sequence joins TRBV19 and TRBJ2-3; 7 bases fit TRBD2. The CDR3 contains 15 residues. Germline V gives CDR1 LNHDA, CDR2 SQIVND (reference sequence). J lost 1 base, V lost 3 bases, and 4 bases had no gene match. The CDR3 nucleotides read TGTGCCAGTAGTATTAGCGCGGGGGGCACAGATACGCAGTATTTT. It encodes CASSISAGGTDTQYF.

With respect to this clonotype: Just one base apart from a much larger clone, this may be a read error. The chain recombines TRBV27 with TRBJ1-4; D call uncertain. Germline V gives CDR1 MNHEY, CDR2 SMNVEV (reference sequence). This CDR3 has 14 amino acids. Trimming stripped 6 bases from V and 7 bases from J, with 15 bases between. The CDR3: CASRCGFRGEKLFF. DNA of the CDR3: TGTGCCAGCAGATGTGGTTTCCGGGGTGAAAAACTGTTTTTT.

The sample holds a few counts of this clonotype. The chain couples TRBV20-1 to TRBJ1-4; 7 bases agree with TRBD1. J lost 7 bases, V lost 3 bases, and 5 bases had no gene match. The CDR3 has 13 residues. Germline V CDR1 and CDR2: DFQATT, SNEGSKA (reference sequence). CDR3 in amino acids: CSARGQFGEKLFF. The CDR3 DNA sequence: TGCAGTGCTAGGGGACAGTTCGGTGAAAAACTGTTTTTT.

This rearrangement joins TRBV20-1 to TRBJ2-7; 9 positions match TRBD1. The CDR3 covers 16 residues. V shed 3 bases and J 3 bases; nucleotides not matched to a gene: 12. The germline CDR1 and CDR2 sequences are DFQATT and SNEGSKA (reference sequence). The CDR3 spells CSASKTGTGFFYEQYF. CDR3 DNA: TGCAGTGCTAGCAAGACCGGGACAGGGTTTTTCTACGAGCAGTACTTC.

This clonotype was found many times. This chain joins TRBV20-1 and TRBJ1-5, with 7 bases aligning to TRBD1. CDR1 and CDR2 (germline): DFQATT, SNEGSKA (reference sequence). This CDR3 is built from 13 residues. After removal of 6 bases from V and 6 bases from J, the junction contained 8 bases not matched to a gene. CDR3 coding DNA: TGCAGTGCGAGTCAGGGGGTAGGTCAGCCCCAGCATTTT. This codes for CSASQGVGQPQHF.

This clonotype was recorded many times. As DNA, the CDR3 is TGCAGCGTCGGAGGGCACAGGGGTGACACTGAAGCTTTCTTT. Protein: CSVGGHRGDTEAFF. The chain couples TRBV29-1 to TRBJ1-1, with 7 nucleotides matching TRBD1. Germline assignment: CDR1 SQVTM and CDR2 ANQGSEA. Trimming cost V 6 bases and J 3 bases; bases outside gene matches: 10. This CDR3 contains 14 residues.

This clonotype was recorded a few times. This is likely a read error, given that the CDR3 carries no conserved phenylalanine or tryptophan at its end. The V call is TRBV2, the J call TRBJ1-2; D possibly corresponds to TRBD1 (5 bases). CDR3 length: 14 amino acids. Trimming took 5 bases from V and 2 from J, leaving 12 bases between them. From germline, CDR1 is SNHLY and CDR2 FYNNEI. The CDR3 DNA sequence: TGTGCCAGCAGTTGGGGGATACAAAACTATGGCTACACCTCC. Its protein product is CASSWGIQNYGYTS.

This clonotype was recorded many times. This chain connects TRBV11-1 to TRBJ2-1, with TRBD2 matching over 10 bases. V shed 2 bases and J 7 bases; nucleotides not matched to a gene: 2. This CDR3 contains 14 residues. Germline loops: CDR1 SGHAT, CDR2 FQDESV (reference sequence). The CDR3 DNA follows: TGTGCCAGCAGCTTAATAGCGGGGGGTAATGAGCAGTTCTTC. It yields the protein CASSLIAGGNEQFF.